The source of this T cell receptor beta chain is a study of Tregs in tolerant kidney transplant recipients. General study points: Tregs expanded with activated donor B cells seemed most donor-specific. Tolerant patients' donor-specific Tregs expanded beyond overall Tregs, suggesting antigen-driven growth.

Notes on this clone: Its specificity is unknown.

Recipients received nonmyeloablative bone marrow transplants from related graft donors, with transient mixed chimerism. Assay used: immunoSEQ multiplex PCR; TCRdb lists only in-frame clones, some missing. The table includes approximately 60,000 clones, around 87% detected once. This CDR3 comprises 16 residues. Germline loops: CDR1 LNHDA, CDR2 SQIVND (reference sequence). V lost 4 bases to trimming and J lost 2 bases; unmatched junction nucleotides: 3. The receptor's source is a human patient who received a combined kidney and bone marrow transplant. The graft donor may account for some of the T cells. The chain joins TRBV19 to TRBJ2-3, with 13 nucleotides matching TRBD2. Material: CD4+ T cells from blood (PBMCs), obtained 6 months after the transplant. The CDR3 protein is CASSTGTSGITDTQYF. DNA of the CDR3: TGTGCCAGTAGTACCGGGACTAGCGGGATCACAGATACGCAGTATTTT. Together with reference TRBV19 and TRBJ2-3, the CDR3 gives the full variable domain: DGGITQSPKYLFRKEGQNVTLSCEQNLNHDAMYWYRQDPGQGLRLIYYSQIVNDFQKGDIAEGYSVSREKKESFPLTVTSAQKNPTAFYLCASSTGTSGITDTQYFGPGTRLTVL.